This T cell receptor beta chain is from a study of cytomegalovirus exposure and HLA in healthy donors. Assay: immunoSEQ multiplex PCR; the TCRdb copy retains only in-frame clones and omits some. In the table there are tens of thousands of clones, approximately 80% of which are singletons. Details on this clone: Its antigen remains unknown. Other DNA variants within this sample encode the same CDR3.

Study-wide results and caveats: Investigators reported under 200 TCR beta chains as tied to cytomegalovirus.

The source is a man aged 30 to 39 in good health and CMV-seronegative. The sample consisted of PBMCs.

The CDR3 sequence: CSVEGRANTEAFF. CDR3 DNA sequence: TGCAGCGTTGAGGGCAGGGCGAACACTGAAGCTTTCTTT. The chain has TRBV29-1 and TRBJ1-1, with D maybe TRBD1 (5 bases). The CDR3 is 13 residues long. The V gene lost 3 bases and the J gene lost 1 base, with 9 bases spanning the gap. The germline gives CDR1 SQVTM, CDR2 ANQGSEA.